The rows below give T cell receptor beta chains drawn from one sample of a study of control samples from healthy donors and cancer patients. The repertoire was sequenced with immunoSEQ multiplex PCR; TCRdb's copy has only in-frame clones and lacks some. The sample contains approximately 160,000 clones, approximately 94% of which appear only once. The sequencing sample was made of blood. These receptors were obtained from a woman between 18 and 29 years old in good health. CDR3s include the opening cysteine and the closing phenylalanine or tryptophan. Each record gives: V gene, J gene, clone size, CDR3 protein. Clone size is not always given. Where it is, it says once, few, many or a class for expanded clones.

>TRBV11-2|TRBJ2-7|-
CASSQGQGGTYEQYF
>TRBV7-2|TRBJ1-1|-
CASSFLTGNTEAFF
>TRBV9|TRBJ2-7|-
CASSSTGYRYEQYF
>TRBV7-2|TRBJ1-5|once
CASSLEFQGGPQHF
>TRBV5-7|TRBJ2-5|once
CASSLLWGTMMETQYF
>TRBV19|TRBJ1-2|-
CASISYGNYGYTF
>TRBV18|TRBJ1-2|-
CASSPDKLYGYTF
>TRBV18|TRBJ2-3|-
CASSPPGTDTQYF
>TRBV7-8|TRBJ1-5|-
CASSATLRDGLNF
>TRBV5-6|TRBJ2-7|-
CASSEGQGLYEQYF
>TRBV19|TRBJ2-7|-
CASSPSRGSDYEQYF